This T cell receptor beta chain derives from a study of T cells in Graves' hyperthyroidism and ophthalmopathy. Amplified TCR beta CDR3 regions derived from RNA transcripts. HTBI primers drove first-round RT-PCR of the TCR CDR3. One entry per CDR3 protein, called by TCRdb with MiXCR from the multiplex PCR reads. The sample carries 600,000 to 700,000 distinct CDR3 sequences, just under 45% recorded once. V gave up 0 bases and J gave up 8 bases; unmatched junction bases: 9. From germline, CDR1 is SGHRS and CDR2 YFSETQ. The CDR3 length is 15 residues. The study based diagnoses on clinical symptoms, serum thyroxine and TRAb, thyroid ultrasound and orbital computed tomography.

The chain has TRBV5-1 and TRBJ1-2; 8 bases line up with TRBD1. The source material was peripheral blood or thyroid tissue (not recorded which). This TCR was sampled from an adult man with Graves' disease, either hyperthyroidism or ophthalmopathy (not recorded which). CDR3 DNA: TGCGCCAGCAGCTTGGAGACAGGGGATCTATCAGGCTACACCTTC. Translated, it gives CASSLETGDLSGYTF.